The 13 T cell receptor beta chains below all came from one sample that was sequenced in a study of cytomegalovirus exposure and HLA in healthy donors. 13 Jbeta primers and 60 Vbeta primers were used for the PCR. Measured with immunoSEQ multiplex PCR; TCRdb has only the in-frame clones, and not every one. The data contain roughly 200,000 clones, about four fifths of them singletons. Sequenced material: PBMCs. Every receptor here comes from a female donor in good health and CMV-seronegative.

The genes are TRBV7-2 and TRBJ2-5; 10 positions match TRBD1. V gave up 6 bases and J gave up 4 bases; unmatched junction bases: 14. The CDR3 length is 17 residues. Looked up from germline, CDR1 is SGHTA and CDR2 is FQGNSA. The CDR3 reads CASSSFPGTGVRETQYF. The CDR3, as DNA: TGTGCCAGCAGTTCTTTTCCCGGGACAGGGGTTCGAGAGACCCAGTACTTC. The full variable domain, completed using reference TRBV7-2 and TRBJ2-5, is GAGVSQSPSNKVTEKGKDVELRCDPISGHTALYWYRQSLGQGLEFLIYFQGNSAPDKSGLPSDRFSAERTGGSVSTLTIQRTQQEDSAVYLCASSSFPGTGVRETQYFGPGTRLLVL.

This chain joins TRBV5-4 and TRBJ2-7; perhaps TRBD1 as D (6 bases). The V gene's germline CDR1 is SGHNT and CDR2 YYREEE (reference sequence). With 4 bases removed from V and 1 base from J, the gap between germline ends came to 21 bases. The CDR3 loop spans 17 amino acids. CDR3 sequence (DNA): TGTGCCAGCAGCGCACCGGGACACGGAACTGAGTCCTACGAGCAGTACTTC. Encoded protein: CASSAPGHGTESYEQYF. Together with reference TRBV5-4 and TRBJ2-7, the CDR3 gives the full variable domain: ETGVTQSPTHLIKTRGQQVTLRCSSQSGHNTVSWYQQALGQGPQFIFQYYREEENGRGNFPPRFSGLQFPNYSSELNVNALELDDSALYLCASSAPGHGTESYEQYFGPGTRLTVT.

The V call is TRBV5-1, the J call TRBJ2-3; weak D call: TRBD2 (7 bases). In germline, CDR1 is SGHRS, CDR2 YFSETQ. Trimming shortened V by 3 bases and J by 3 bases, and 20 bases separated the two germline ends. The CDR3 totals 17 residues. The CDR3 loop is CASSWARGGGVTDTQYF. The CDR3 DNA reads TGCGCCAGCAGCTGGGCCCGGGGCGGGGGCGTTACAGATACGCAGTATTTT.

This clone was detected only a few times. V usage is TRBV4-1 and J usage is TRBJ1-2; no reliable D call. Germline CDR1 reads MGHRA; CDR2 reads YSYEKL. The CDR3 consists of 15 residues. V gave up 0 bases and J gave up 4 bases, with 12 bases separating them. The CDR3 here is CASSQDISAGYGYTF. Here the CDR3 DNA reads TGCGCCAGCAGCCAAGATATCAGCGCCGGCTATGGCTACACCTTC.

This chain joins TRBV6-5 and TRBJ2-3; weak D call: TRBD2 (6 bases). Germline assignment: CDR1 MNHEY and CDR2 SVGAGI. The CDR3 is 13 amino acids. The V end was cut by 2 bases, the J end by 3 bases, with 6 bases between. For the CDR3, the DNA is TGTGCCAGCAGTTACCGGGAGACAGATACGCAGTATTTT. Its translation is CASSYRETDTQYF.

The chain is built from TRBV27 and TRBJ2-7, with a tentative D call TRBD2 (5 bases). Germline V CDR1 and CDR2: MNHEY, SMNVEV (reference sequence). CDR3 length: 14 residues. V lost 5 bases, J lost 1 base, and 12 bases lay in between. CDR3 loop: CASSVQLGSYEQYF. In DNA, the CDR3 is TGTGCCAGCAGTGTACAACTAGGATCCTACGAGCAGTACTTC.

The V call is TRBV27, the J call TRBJ1-5, with TRBD1 as a possible D gene (6 bases). Per the germline V gene, CDR1 is MNHEY and CDR2 is SMNVEV (reference sequence). The CDR3 totals 14 residues. Trimming took off 6 bases at V and 4 bases at J, with 13 bases between the two ends. The CDR3, as DNA: TGTGCCAGCAGAGCCGGGACACTGAATCAGCCCCAGCATTTT. Amino acid sequence: CASRAGTLNQPQHF.

This clone was seen only once. The chain has TRBV18 and TRBJ2-7; weak D call: TRBD1 (5 bases). Germline CDR1 and CDR2: KGHSH and LQKENI. The CDR3 contains 14 residues. The V and J ends lost 5 bases and 1 base respectively, with 12 bases between them. The CDR3 DNA reads TGTGCCAGCTCAACCCAGGACATATCCTACGAGCAGTACTTC. This translates into CASSTQDISYEQYF.

V usage is TRBV30 and J usage is TRBJ2-5, with 8 bases lining up with TRBD1. The tail of the sequence fits TRBJ2-7 better, so the J call may be wrong. Looked up from germline, CDR1 is GTSNPN and CDR2 is SVGIG (reference sequence). The CDR3 is 14 residues long. This CDR3 is CAWSVGQGIYEQYF. The CDR3, as DNA: TGTGCCTGGAGTGTTGGACAGGGAATCTACGAGCAGTACTTC.

V gene TRBV28 combines with J gene TRBJ1-5, with D maybe TRBD1 (5 bases). The CDR3 totals 15 residues. The V end was cut by 3 bases, the J end by 6 bases, with 15 bases between. Germline V gives CDR1 MDHEN, CDR2 SYDVKM. The CDR3 nucleotides are TGTGCCAGCAGTTTGGCGTTAGGGGCGGTTCAGCCCCAGCATTTT. It is translated as CASSLALGAVQPQHF. Full variable domain (outside the CDR3, taken from reference TRBV28 and TRBJ1-5): DVKVTQSSRYLVKRTGEKVFLECVQDMDHENMFWYRQDPGLGLRLIYFSYDVKMKEKGDIPEGYSVSREKKERFSLILESASTNQTSMYLCASSLALGAVQPQHFGDGTRLSIL.

This rearrangement joins TRBV5-6 to TRBJ1-1; the match to TRBD1 covers 11 bases. Per germline, CDR1 SGHDT and CDR2 YYEEEE. The CDR3 runs to 15 residues. After removal of 4 bases from V and 4 bases from J, the junction contained 6 bases not matched to a gene. CDR3 in DNA: TGTGCCAGCAGCGGGACAGGGGGTGGGAGCACTGAAGCTTTCTTT. This translates into CASSGTGGGSTEAFF.

The CDR3 loop reads CAISELWDTYGYTF. The CDR3 DNA is TGTGCCATCAGTGAGCTCTGGGACACCTATGGCTACACCTTC. The V call is TRBV10-3, the J call TRBJ1-2, with D possibly being TRBD1 (6 bases). There are 14 residues in the CDR3. CDR1 and CDR2 from the germline V gene are ENHRY and SYGVKD. V lost 2 bases, J lost 4 bases, and 11 bases lay in between.

This clone has more than one count but fewer than ten. The chain employs TRBV10-2 and TRBJ2-7; unclear D gene. CDR3 length: 15 residues. The V end was cut by 2 bases, the J end by 3 bases, with 14 bases between. Germline V lookup: CDR1 WSHSY, CDR2 SAAADI. This CDR3 is CASSEVWPQFYEQYF. In DNA, the CDR3 is TGCGCCAGCAGTGAGGTTTGGCCGCAATTCTACGAGCAGTACTTC.